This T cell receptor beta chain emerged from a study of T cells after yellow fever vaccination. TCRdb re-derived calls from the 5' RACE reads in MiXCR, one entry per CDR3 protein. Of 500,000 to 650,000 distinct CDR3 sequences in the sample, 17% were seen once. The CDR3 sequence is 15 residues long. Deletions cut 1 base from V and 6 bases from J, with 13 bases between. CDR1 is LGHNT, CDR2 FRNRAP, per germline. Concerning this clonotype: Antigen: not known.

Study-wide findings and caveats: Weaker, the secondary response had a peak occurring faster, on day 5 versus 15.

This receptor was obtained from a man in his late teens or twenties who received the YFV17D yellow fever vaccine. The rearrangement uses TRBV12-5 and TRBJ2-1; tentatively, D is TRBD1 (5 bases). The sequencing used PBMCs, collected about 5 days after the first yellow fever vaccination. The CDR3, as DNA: TGTGCTAGTGGTTTGGGACACAGGCCTACCAATGAGCAGTTCTTC. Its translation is CASGLGHRPTNEQFF.